This T cell receptor (beta chain) was recovered during a study of identical twins. Points from the study as a whole: Cord blood beta clonotypes that were abundant carried fewer insertions, and memory repertoires showed no such trend. Models underestimated how often monozygotic twins shared out-of-frame TCR alpha.

A universal primer site was added by template switching, and unique molecular identifiers were carried by the cDNA. MiXCR, applied by TCRdb to the 5' RACE reads, yields one record per CDR3 protein. The sample has about 100,000 distinct CDR3 sequences, 4.5% to 6.5% seen once. This clonotype was recorded at least ten times. The antigen remains undetermined. The CDR3 totals 13 residues. Trimming stripped 7 bases from V and 3 bases from J, with 9 bases between. Germline-derived CDR1 and CDR2 are MNHEY and SMNVEV (reference sequence). V usage is TRBV27 and J usage is TRBJ1-4; no definite D call. The sequence derives from a woman in her 50s in good health. Sequenced: memory T cells sorted from blood. In DNA, the CDR3 is TGTGCCAGCAAGGAGTTGGCTAATGAAAAACTGTTTTTT. Protein product: CASKELANEKLFF.